This paragraph reports one T cell receptor beta chain. This sample is part of a study of blood T cell repertoires in COVID-19. Original processing notes: Reference gene primer amplification in the assay estimated nucleated cell counts. Using immunoSEQ multiplex PCR, the repertoire was profiled, and TCRdb retains in-frame clones only, with some absent. V, J and clone size are taken as reported in that table, and D and trimming were inferred from the DNA itself. The sample has under 150,000 clones; around 63% are singletons. V was trimmed by 5 bases and J by 8 bases, leaving 14 bases between them. Germline CDR1 SEHNR, CDR2 FQNEAQ (reference sequence). The CDR3 is made up of 13 amino acids.

This TCR was recovered from a woman aged 70-85 years with acute or convalescent COVID-19. J is TRBJ2-3 and V is TRBV7-9, with D maybe TRBD2 (6 bases). Sequencing was carried out using peripheral blood. CDR3 amino acids: CASSLGTGGTQYF. The CDR3 DNA is TGTGCCAGCAGCCTAGGGACCGGGGGTACGCAGTATTTT.